The source of this T cell receptor beta chain is a study of cytomegalovirus exposure and HLA in healthy donors. About this clone itself: The antigen is undetermined.

Germline CDR1 is MNHEY and CDR2 is SMNVEV (reference sequence). The CDR3 has 13 residues. V was cut by 6 bases and J by 4 bases, with 12 bases left in between. In the PCR, 60 Vbeta and 13 Jbeta primers were used. Source study methods: A later analysis tallied about 80 million unique TCR beta chains, some 12 million of them shared. Assay: immunoSEQ multiplex PCR; the TCRdb copy retains only in-frame clones and omits some. Clone size and V and J calls were adopted from that table, with D and trimming inferred from the DNA. The data contain some 130,000 clones, roughly 84% of them singletons. Overall study findings and caveats: As a later analysis showed, a missense DCLRE1C variant was linked to trimming of TCR beta V- and J-genes. For most TCR beta V segments, an earlier analysis put the productive rate at about 90% or about 30% of the time. In vitro assays verified that a few CMV-associated chains recognized CMV antigens specifically.

This sequence was found in a man in his forties or fifties in good health and CMV-seronegative. The chain joins TRBV27 to TRBJ1-1; unclear D gene. Sequenced sample: PBMCs. CDR3 nucleotide sequence: TGTGCCAGCAGGCTACTACATATCACTGAAGCTTTCTTT. Its translation is CASRLLHITEAFF.